This TCR beta chain was obtained from a study of T-cell memory formation after mild COVID-19. V was cut by 3 bases and J by 2 bases, with 16 bases left in between. CDR3 length equals 16 residues. Germline-derived CDR1 and CDR2 are SGHTA and FQGTGA. TCRdb passed the 5' RACE reads through MiXCR, listing each CDR3 protein once. The sample includes about 430,000 distinct CDR3 sequences, 24% of them seen just once. The genes are TRBV7-3 and TRBJ1-1, with a tentative D call TRBD1 (5 bases). Sequencing was performed on PBMCs or a T cell subset sorted from them (not recorded which). The TCR originated in an adult woman who had mild COVID-19 (a few samples of this study predate the infection). Cell type and time point are not known. The CDR3 nucleotides read TGTGCCAGCAGCTTCACGCCGGGACGGCGAAACACTGAAGCTTTCTTT. It encodes CASSFTPGRRNTEAFF.